This T cell receptor (beta chain) was documented in a study of chemoradiotherapy in HPV16-positive cancers. Study as a whole: A couple of HPV16-positive patients' cells yielded candidate HPV-specific clones and common motifs. Study-level findings and limits: In HPV16-positive patients, HPV-responsive T-cell expansion tracked better recurrence-free survival. During treatment, candidate HPV-specific clones and E7-related motifs expanded in tumor.

V shed 0 bases and J shed 1 base, with 12 bases lying between them. The CDR3 runs to 16 residues. Germline-derived CDR1 and CDR2 are SGHRS and YFSETQ. Repertoires were sampled repeatedly during chemoradiotherapy. Profiled with immunoSEQ multiplex PCR; TCRdb holds only in-frame clones, not every one. The sample comprises about 10,000 clones, approximately 74% of which are singletons, and under 9.5% rests with the top ten. About this clone itself: Its antigen is undetermined.

The biological material was taken from a patient who underwent chemoradiotherapy. The sequence was collected from a human donor with HPV-associated anogenital cancer. This chain uses TRBV5-1 with TRBJ2-3; tentative D call: TRBD1 (5 bases). This CDR3 is CASSLGTQTGTDTQYF. The DNA of the CDR3 is TGCGCCAGCAGCTTGGGCACCCAGACAGGCACAGATACGCAGTATTTT.